Listed here are 28 T cell receptor beta chains from one sample, sequenced in a study of PD-1 blockade in classical Hodgkin lymphoma. Data came from immunoSEQ multiplex PCR; TCRdb stores just in-frame clones and leaves some out. The repertoire holds some 17,000 clones, around 85% seen once, with 1% in the top ten. After autologous stem cell transplantation all patients relapsed, and prior brentuximab vedotin exposure differed between cohorts. By magnetic negative selection, CD4+ T cells were purified from thawed PBMCs. This material consisted of CD4+ T cells from blood, taken at baseline. The receptor source for this set is a human donor with classical Hodgkin lymphoma.

V is TRBV7-2 and J is TRBJ1-1, with D possibly TRBD1 on 5 matching bases. The CDR3 contains 11 residues. Germline lookup yields CDR1 SGHTA and CDR2 FQGNSA. V was cut by 5 bases and J by 7 bases, with 8 bases left in between. CDR3 amino acids: CASSRDFEAFF. The CDR3 DNA reads as TGTGCCAGCAGCCGGGACTTTGAAGCTTTCTTT.

This clone came up a few times. This rearrangement joins TRBV25-1 to TRBJ1-1; D not certain. From germline, CDR1 is MGHDK and CDR2 SYGVNS. This CDR3 spans 14 amino acids. Between the trimmed V and J ends, which lost 1 base and 2 bases, there was a span of 8 bases. The DNA of the CDR3 is TGTGCCAGCAGTGAATTGCTGGGAAACACTGAAGCTTTCTTT. Its protein is CASSELLGNTEAFF.

A few counts support this clone. The gene calls are TRBV12-5 and TRBJ1-5; D unclear. The CDR3 length is 12 residues. The V gene lost 7 bases and the J gene lost 7 bases, with 11 bases spanning the gap. Germline V gene sequence: CDR1 LGHNT, CDR2 FRNRAP. The DNA for the CDR3 is TGTGCTAGTGCCGGACCGGGGCAGCCCCAGCATTTT. Its protein is CASAGPGQPQHF. Combining the CDR3 with reference TRBV12-5 and TRBJ1-5 gives the whole variable domain DARVTQTPRHKVTEMGQEVTMRCQPILGHNTVFWYRQTMMQGLELLAYFRNRAPLDDSGMPKDRFSAEMPDATLATLKIQPSEPRDSAVYFCASAGPGQPQHFGDGTRLSIL.

CDR3 nucleotides: TGTGCCAGCAGCCTAGGGACAGCCACAGATACGCAGTATTTT. Protein product: CASSLGTATDTQYF. This sequence joins TRBV7-2 and TRBJ2-3; TRBD1 matches 7 bases. After removal of 5 bases from V and 2 bases from J, the junction contained 4 bases not matched to a gene. Germline CDR1 is SGHTA and CDR2 is FQGNSA. The CDR3 length is 14 residues.

This clone occurred a few times. The J gene is TRBJ1-6, the V gene TRBV19; 8 bases line up with TRBD1. V lost 4 bases and J lost 6; bases outside the gene matches: 8. The CDR3 covers 16 residues. From germline, CDR1 is LNHDA and CDR2 SQIVND (reference sequence). CDR3 loop: CASSTLTGAANSPLHF. DNA of the CDR3: TGTGCCAGTAGTACACTGACAGGGGCCGCTAATTCACCCCTCCACTTT.

The chain links TRBV18 to TRBJ1-2; 7 positions agree with TRBD1. The ends lost 1 base at V and 2 bases at J; junction bases unmatched: 1. Germline V lookup: CDR1 KGHSH, CDR2 LQKENI. The CDR3 is made up of 14 amino acids. CDR3 residues: CASSPLGGNYGYTF. The CDR3 DNA reads TGTGCCAGCTCACCACTAGGGGGCAACTATGGCTACACCTTC.

The chain uses TRBV18 and TRBJ1-2; a possible D gene is TRBD1 (5 bases). The CDR3 is 14 residues long. Trimming took off 2 bases at V and 2 bases at J, with 9 bases between the two ends. CDR1 is KGHSH and CDR2 is LQKENI in the germline V gene. CDR3 amino acids: CASSPTRDNYGYTF. CDR3 DNA sequence: TGTGCCAGCTCACCAACCAGGGACAACTATGGCTACACCTTC. Combining the CDR3 with reference TRBV18 and TRBJ1-2 gives the whole variable domain NAGVMQNPRHLVRRRGQEARLRCSPMKGHSHVYWYRQLPEEGLKFMVYLQKENIIDESGMPKERFSAEFPKEGPSILRIQQVVRGDSAAYFCASSPTRDNYGYTFGSGTRLTVV.

This chain joins TRBV29-1 and TRBJ1-2; D is ambiguous. The CDR3 is made up of 13 amino acids. CDR1 and CDR2 from the germline V gene are SQVTM and ANQGSEA. Trimming shortened V by 5 bases and J by 4 bases, and 14 bases separated the two germline ends. CDR3 bases: TGCAGCGTTTTGGACCGCTATTTCTATGGCTACACCTTC. This sequence encodes CSVLDRYFYGYTF.

The gene calls are TRBV29-1 and TRBJ1-1, with TRBD1 as a possible D gene (5 bases). CDR1 and CDR2 from the germline V gene are SQVTM and ANQGSEA. Trimming pared 4 bases from V and 0 bases from J, leaving 9 bases between. The CDR3 length is 13 residues. CDR3 DNA sequence: TGCAGCGTTGGTTTACAGGTGAACACTGAAGCTTTCTTT. It specifies CSVGLQVNTEAFF.

V is TRBV6-6 and J is TRBJ2-5; unclear D gene. The J call is uncertain, as TRBJ2-7 better fits the DNA end. This CDR3 comprises 13 residues. Germline CDR1 and CDR2: MNHNY and SVGAGI (reference sequence). The CDR3 loop reads CASSYSEPTEQYF. The DNA for the CDR3 is TGTGCCAGCAGTTACTCGGAACCAACCGAGCAGTACTTC.

V is TRBV7-2 and J is TRBJ1-2; D possibly corresponds to TRBD1 (6 bases). This CDR3 comprises 15 residues. Trimming took off 2 bases at V and 0 bases at J, with 10 bases between the two ends. CDR1 is SGHTA, CDR2 FQGNSA, per germline. The CDR3 sequence is CASSLKTGPNYGYTF. The CDR3 nucleotides read TGTGCCAGCAGCTTAAAGACAGGACCTAACTATGGCTACACCTTC.

This chain uses TRBV5-1 with TRBJ2-2, with D tentatively TRBD1 (5 bases). Germline V lookup: CDR1 SGHRS, CDR2 YFSETQ. This CDR3 is 15 amino acids long. The ends were cut back, 0 bases at V and 3 bases at J, with 9 bases in the middle. CDR3 nucleotide sequence: TGCGCCAGCAGCTTGGAGGGGTTGGACACCGGGGAGCTGTTTTTT. As protein: CASSLEGLDTGELFF.

Here the CDR3 DNA reads TGTGCCATCAGTGATGGGGGTTGGTATGGCTACACCTTC. The encoded protein is CAISDGGWYGYTF. The chain is built from TRBV10-3 and TRBJ1-2, with D maybe TRBD1 (5 bases). Per the germline V gene, CDR1 is ENHRY and CDR2 is SYGVKD. This CDR3 comprises 13 residues. The V end was cut by 3 bases, the J end by 5 bases, with 10 bases between.

In nucleotides, the CDR3 is TGTGCCAGCAGTACGCTTACTACGCAGTATTTT. Its translation is CASSTLTTQYF. The chain uses TRBV27 and TRBJ2-3; D is undetermined. Trimming shortened V by 5 bases and J by 8 bases, and 8 bases separated the two germline ends. The germline CDR1 and CDR2 sequences are MNHEY and SMNVEV (reference sequence). This CDR3 is built from 11 residues.

This chain connects TRBV6-1 to TRBJ2-1; a possible D gene is TRBD1 (6 bases). CDR1 and CDR2 (germline): MNHNS, SASEGT. Trimming stripped 2 bases from V and 7 bases from J, with 9 bases between. CDR3 size: 13 residues. The CDR3: CASSERRGNEQFF. For the CDR3, the DNA is TGTGCCAGCAGTGAACGTAGGGGGAATGAGCAGTTCTTC.

The chain joins TRBV20-1 to TRBJ1-1; D is perhaps TRBD1 (6 bases). This CDR3 comprises 11 residues. Germline V CDR1 and CDR2: DFQATT, SNEGSKA (reference sequence). Trimming cost V 3 bases and J 6 bases, with 8 bases left between them. The CDR3 spells CSASRGAEAFF. In nucleotides, the CDR3 is TGCAGTGCTAGTAGGGGGGCTGAAGCTTTCTTT.

The gene calls are TRBV7-2 and TRBJ2-7, with 10 bases that match TRBD2. CDR3 length: 16 amino acids. The V segment lost 3 bases and the J segment 0 bases; nucleotides outside the gene matches: 5. Germline V gene sequence: CDR1 SGHTA, CDR2 FQGNSA. The CDR3 spells CASSLSSGRPSYEQYF. DNA for the CDR3: TGTGCCAGCAGCTTGAGTAGCGGGAGGCCCTCCTACGAGCAGTACTTC. Full variable domain (rest looked up from reference TRBV7-2 and TRBJ2-7): GAGVSQSPSNKVTEKGKDVELRCDPISGHTALYWYRQSLGQGLEFLIYFQGNSAPDKSGLPSDRFSAERTGGSVSTLTIQRTQQEDSAVYLCASSLSSGRPSYEQYFGPGTRLTVT.

This clone appeared once. The rearrangement joins TRBV5-1 to TRBJ2-7, with 10 nucleotides matching TRBD1. The germline V gene has CDR1 SGHRS and CDR2 YFSETQ. Losses at the gene ends were 4 bases for V and 4 bases for J; bases not matched to a gene: 2. The CDR3 is 13 amino acids. CDR3: CASSKGQGYEQYF. CDR3 nucleotide sequence: TGCGCCAGCAGCAAGGGACAGGGGTACGAGCAGTACTTC. Combining the CDR3 with reference TRBV5-1 and TRBJ2-7 gives the whole variable domain KAGVTQTPRYLIKTRGQQVTLSCSPISGHRSVSWYQQTPGQGLQFLFEYFSETQRNKGNFPGRFSGRQFSNSRSEMNVSTLELGDSALYLCASSKGQGYEQYFGPGTRLTVT.

The chain couples TRBV4-3 to TRBJ2-1, with TRBD2 matching over 8 bases. Trimming removed 4 bases from V and 5 bases from J; junction bases left unmatched: 7. The germline V gene has CDR1 LGHNA and CDR2 YSLEER. The CDR3 has 15 amino acids. CDR3 DNA: TGCGCCAGCAGCCCCGTGGGAGCGGGGGACAATGAGCAGTTCTTC. Translated, it gives CASSPVGAGDNEQFF.

V and J are TRBV29-1 and TRBJ2-3; D perhaps matches TRBD1 (6 bases). Germline-derived CDR1 and CDR2 are SQVTM and ANQGSEA. The germline V and J ends were trimmed by 6 bases and 9 bases, with 19 bases remaining between them. CDR3 length: 13 residues. The CDR3 sequence: CSVRDTRHETQYF. For the CDR3, the DNA is TGCAGCGTAAGGGACACCCGCCATGAAACGCAGTATTTT.

This chain connects TRBV2 to TRBJ2-5; D gene ambiguous. This CDR3 is built from 14 residues. The ends were cut back, 1 base at V and 3 bases at J, with 9 bases in the middle. Germline CDR1 is SNHLY and CDR2 is FYNNEI. The CDR3 DNA follows: TGTGCCAGCAGTGAAGGGGATCTTAAAGAGACCCAGTACTTC. Translated, it gives CASSEGDLKETQYF.

V and J are TRBV18 and TRBJ2-7; 16 bases map to TRBD2. Germline V gives CDR1 KGHSH, CDR2 LQKENI. The junction had 13 bases not matched to a gene; V was cut back by 2 bases and J by 3 bases. The CDR3 loop spans 20 amino acids. CDR3 DNA: TGTGCCAGCTCACCAGGGACTAGCGGGGGGGCGTCAAGGTACGGCTACGAGCAGTACTTC. This sequence encodes CASSPGTSGGASRYGYEQYF.

This chain's CDR3 is CASSLRGSHNEQFF. In DNA, the CDR3 is TGTGCCAGCAGCTTAAGGGGGTCCCACAATGAGCAGTTCTTC. The chain links TRBV7-6 to TRBJ2-1, with D possibly being TRBD1 (6 bases). The length of the CDR3 is 14 residues. Trimming removed 2 bases at V and 5 bases at J, with 10 bases between. The germline CDR1 and CDR2 sequences are SGHVS and FNYEAQ.

The V call is TRBV5-8, the J call TRBJ2-3; TRBD1 aligns across 9 bases. J was trimmed by 4 bases and V by 2 bases; bases with no gene match: 2. There are 14 residues in the CDR3. The germline V gene encodes CDR1 SGHTS and CDR2 YDEGEE. CDR3 sequence reads: CASSFDRGADTQYF. For the CDR3, the DNA is TGTGCCAGCAGCTTTGACAGGGGGGCAGATACGCAGTATTTT.

In this sample, this clone turned up a few times. This chain uses TRBV5-4 with TRBJ1-1; 7 bases map to TRBD1. This CDR3 is built from 15 residues. Germline loops: CDR1 SGHNT, CDR2 YYREEE (reference sequence). Trimming cost V 4 bases and J 1 base; bases outside gene matches: 7. The CDR3 sequence: CASSQGRTGNTEAFF. The CDR3 nucleotides are TGTGCCAGCAGCCAGGGGCGGACAGGGAACACTGAAGCTTTCTTT.

V is TRBV9 and J is TRBJ2-3, with TRBD2 matching over 11 bases. The V gene end was trimmed by 4 bases and the J gene end by 1 base; junction bases not matched to a gene: 5. The CDR3 extends over 16 amino acids. CDR1 is SGDLS and CDR2 is YYNGEE in the germline V gene. DNA of the CDR3: TGTGCCAGCAGCTCCCTAGCGGGAGGACGCACAGATACGCAGTATTTT. Translating it yields CASSSLAGGRTDTQYF.

The chain carries TRBV9 and TRBJ1-2; D gene uncertain. The germline V gene encodes CDR1 SGDLS and CDR2 YYNGEE. Trimming cost V 6 bases and J 0 bases, with 9 bases left between them. The CDR3 extends over 13 amino acids. The chain's CDR3 is CASTHTSNYGYTF. CDR3 DNA sequence: TGTGCCAGCACCCATACCTCTAACTATGGCTACACCTTC.

This rearrangement joins TRBV7-2 to TRBJ2-7; 7 nucleotides match TRBD2. The CDR3 spans 14 residues. Germline loops: CDR1 SGHTA, CDR2 FQGNSA. Unmatched junction bases numbered 2, after V lost 3 bases and J lost 0 bases. CDR3 region: CASSFLADSYEQYF. The DNA for the CDR3 is TGTGCCAGCAGCTTTCTAGCGGACTCCTACGAGCAGTACTTC.